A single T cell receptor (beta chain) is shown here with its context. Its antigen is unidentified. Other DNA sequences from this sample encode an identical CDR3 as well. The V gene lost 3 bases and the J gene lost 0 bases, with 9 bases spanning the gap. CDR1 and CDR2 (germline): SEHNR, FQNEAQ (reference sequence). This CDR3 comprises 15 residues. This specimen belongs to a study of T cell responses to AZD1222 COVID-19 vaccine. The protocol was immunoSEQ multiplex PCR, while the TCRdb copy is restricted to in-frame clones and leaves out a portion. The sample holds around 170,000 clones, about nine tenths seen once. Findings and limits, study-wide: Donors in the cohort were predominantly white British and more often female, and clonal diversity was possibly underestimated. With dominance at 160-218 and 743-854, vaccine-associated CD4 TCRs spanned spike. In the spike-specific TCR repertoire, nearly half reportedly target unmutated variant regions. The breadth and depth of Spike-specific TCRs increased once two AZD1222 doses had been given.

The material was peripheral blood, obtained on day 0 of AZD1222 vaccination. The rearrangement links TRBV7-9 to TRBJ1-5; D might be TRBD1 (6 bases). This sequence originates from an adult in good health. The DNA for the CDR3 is TGTGCCAGCAGCTTGGCAGGGGATAGCAATCAGCCCCAGCATTTT. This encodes CASSLAGDSNQPQHF.